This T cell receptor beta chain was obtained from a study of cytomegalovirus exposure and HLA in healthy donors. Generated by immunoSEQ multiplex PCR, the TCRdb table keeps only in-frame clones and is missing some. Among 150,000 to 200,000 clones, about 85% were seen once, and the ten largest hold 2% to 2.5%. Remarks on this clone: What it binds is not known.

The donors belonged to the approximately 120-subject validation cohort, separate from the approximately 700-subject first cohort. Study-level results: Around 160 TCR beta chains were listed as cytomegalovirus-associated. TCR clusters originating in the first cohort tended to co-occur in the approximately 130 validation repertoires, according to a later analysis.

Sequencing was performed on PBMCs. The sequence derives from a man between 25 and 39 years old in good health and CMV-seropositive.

The CDR3 is CASSLSSYNEQFF. CDR3 nucleotides: TGTGCCAGCAGTTTATCCTCGTACAATGAGCAGTTCTTC. This sequence joins TRBV27 and TRBJ2-1; D gene uncertain. CDR1 and CDR2 (germline): MNHEY, SMNVEV (reference sequence). V lost 0 bases, J lost 4 bases, and 4 bases lay in between. This CDR3 has 13 amino acids.